The clone carrying this TCR beta chain came up many times. The antigen is not known. Germline CDR1 SGHKS, CDR2 YYEKEE (reference sequence). CDR3 length: 16 residues. Losses at the gene ends were 1 base for V and 1 base for J; bases not matched to a gene: 5. This sample stems from a study of T-cell reconstitution after alpha-beta-depleted transplantation in children. Unique molecular identifiers were used to barcode this TCRbeta library. TCRdb used MiXCR to reprocess the PCR reads, holding one entry per CDR3 protein. The table shows fewer than 500,000 distinct CDR3 sequences, with approximately 41% occurring only once. Study results and limitations: Expanded graft clones numbering several hundred reportedly gave rise to alpha-beta T cells about two months after transplant.

Source: PBMCs, taken before TCRalphabeta/CD19-depleted stem cell transplant. The source of this sequence is a girl aged 2-10 years with aplastic anemia, due to receive a stem cell transplant. V and J are TRBV5-5 and TRBJ2-5; 9 nucleotides match TRBD1. CDR3 coding DNA: TGTGCCAGCAGCTTGATGGACAGGGGCTCCCAAGAGACCCAGTACTTC. Protein sequence: CASSLMDRGSQETQYF.